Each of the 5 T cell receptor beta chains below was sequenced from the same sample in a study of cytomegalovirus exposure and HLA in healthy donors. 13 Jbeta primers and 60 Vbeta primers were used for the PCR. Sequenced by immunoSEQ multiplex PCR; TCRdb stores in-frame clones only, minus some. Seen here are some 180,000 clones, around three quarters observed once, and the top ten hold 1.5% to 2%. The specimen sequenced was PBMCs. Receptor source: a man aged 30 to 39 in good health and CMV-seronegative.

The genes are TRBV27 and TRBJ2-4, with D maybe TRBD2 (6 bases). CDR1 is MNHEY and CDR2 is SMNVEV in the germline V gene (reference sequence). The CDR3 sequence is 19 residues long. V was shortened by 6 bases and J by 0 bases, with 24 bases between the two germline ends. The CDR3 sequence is CASSRLGGEGSIAKNIQYF. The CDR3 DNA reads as TGTGCCAGCAGCCGCCTGGGGGGAGAAGGCTCTATAGCCAAAAACATTCAGTACTTC.

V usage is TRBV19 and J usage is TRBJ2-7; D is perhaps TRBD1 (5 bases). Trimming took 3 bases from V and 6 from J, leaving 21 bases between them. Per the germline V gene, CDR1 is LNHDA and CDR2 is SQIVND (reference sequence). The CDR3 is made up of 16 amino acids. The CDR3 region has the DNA TGTGCCAGTAGTATCTTTACGACAGCATCCGCCTCCGAGCAGTACTTC. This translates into CASSIFTTASASEQYF.

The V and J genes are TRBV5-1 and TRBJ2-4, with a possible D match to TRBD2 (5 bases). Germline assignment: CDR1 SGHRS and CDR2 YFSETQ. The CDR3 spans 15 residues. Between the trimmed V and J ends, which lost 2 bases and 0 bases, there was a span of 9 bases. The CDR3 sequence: CASSFGLTAKNIQYF. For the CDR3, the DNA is TGCGCCAGCAGCTTTGGACTGACAGCCAAAAACATTCAGTACTTC.

The CDR3 sequence: CASSSGTSDYNEQFF. The DNA for the CDR3 is TGCGCCAGCAGCTCCGGGACTAGCGACTACAATGAGCAGTTCTTC. The chain employs TRBV5-1 and TRBJ2-1; 10 nucleotides line up with TRBD2. Germline V CDR1 and CDR2: SGHRS, YFSETQ. The V and J ends lost 3 bases and 3 bases, in that order; junction bases with no gene match: 3. CDR3 length: 15 residues.

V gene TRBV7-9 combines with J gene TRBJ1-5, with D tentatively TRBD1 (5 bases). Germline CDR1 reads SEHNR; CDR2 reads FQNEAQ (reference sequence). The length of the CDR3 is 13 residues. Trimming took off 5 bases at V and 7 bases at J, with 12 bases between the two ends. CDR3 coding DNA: TGTGCCAGCAGCACAGGTTTTGGGCAGCCCCAGCATTTT. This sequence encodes CASSTGFGQPQHF.